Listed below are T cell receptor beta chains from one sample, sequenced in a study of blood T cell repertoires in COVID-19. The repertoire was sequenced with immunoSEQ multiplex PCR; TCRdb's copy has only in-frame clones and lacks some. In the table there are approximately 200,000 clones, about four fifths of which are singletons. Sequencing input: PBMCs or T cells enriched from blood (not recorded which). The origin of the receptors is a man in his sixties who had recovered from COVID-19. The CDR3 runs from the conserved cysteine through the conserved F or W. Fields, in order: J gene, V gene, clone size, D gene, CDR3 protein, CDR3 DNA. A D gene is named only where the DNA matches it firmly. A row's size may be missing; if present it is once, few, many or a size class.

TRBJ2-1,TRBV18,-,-,CASSPTPQAEQFF,TGTGCCAGCTCACCAACCCCGCAGGCAGAGCAGTTCTTC
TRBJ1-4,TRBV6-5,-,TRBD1,CASSSETGGNEKLFF,TGTGCCAGCAGTAGCGAAACAGGGGGCAATGAAAAACTGTTTTTT
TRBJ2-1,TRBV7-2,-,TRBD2,CASRLAGGFNEQFF,TGTGCCAGCAGATTGGCGGGGGGATTCAATGAGCAGTTCTTC
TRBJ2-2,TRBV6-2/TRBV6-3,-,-,CASSYPKYSNTGELFF,TGTGCCAGCAGTTACCCTAAGTATTCGAACACCGGGGAGCTGTTTTTT
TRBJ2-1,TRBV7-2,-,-,CASGLLRGNEQFF,TGTGCCAGCGGCTTATTACGGGGGAATGAGCAGTTCTTC
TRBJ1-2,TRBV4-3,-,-,CASTFRDNPYYGYTF,TGCGCCAGCACATTCCGGGACAACCCATACTATGGCTACACCTTC
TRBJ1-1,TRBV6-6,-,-,CASRLPGGVLNTEAFF,TGTGCCAGCAGGTTGCCGGGGGGGGTTTTGAACACTGAAGCTTTCTTT
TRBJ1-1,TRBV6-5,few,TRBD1,CASSSTGVNTEAFF,TGTGCCAGCAGCTCGACAGGGGTGAACACTGAAGCTTTCTTT
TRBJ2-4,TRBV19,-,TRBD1,CASSGRGRNNIQYF,TGTGCCAGTAGTGGAAGGGGGCGGAATAACATTCAGTACTTC
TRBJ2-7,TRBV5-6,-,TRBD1,CASTYRDRRDEQYF,TGTGCCAGCACCTATAGGGACAGAAGGGACGAGCAGTACTTC
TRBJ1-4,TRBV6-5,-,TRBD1,CASSYSYDRVGEKLFF,TGTGCCAGCAGTTACTCGTACGACAGGGTGGGGGAAAAACTGTTTTTT
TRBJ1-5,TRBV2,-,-,CASSELGGNQPQHF,TGTGCCAGCAGTGAACTTGGGGGGAATCAGCCCCAGCATTTT
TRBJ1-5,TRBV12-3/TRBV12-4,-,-,CASSRGDNQPQHF,TGTGCCAGCAGTCGGGGGGACAATCAGCCCCAGCATTTT
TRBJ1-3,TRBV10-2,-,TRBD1,CASGTGFSGNTIYF,TGCGCCAGCGGGACAGGCTTCTCTGGAAACACCATATATTTT
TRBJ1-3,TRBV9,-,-,CASSVGVSGNTIYF,TGTGCCAGCAGCGTCGGGGTCTCTGGAAACACCATATATTTT
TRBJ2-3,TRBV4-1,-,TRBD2,CASSQGTSGLTDTQYF,TGCGCCAGCAGCCAGGGGACTAGCGGGCTTACAGATACGCAGTATTTT
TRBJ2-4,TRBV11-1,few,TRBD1,CASSPSRGISKNIQYF,TGTGCCAGCAGCCCCTCCAGGGGGATTTCGAAAAACATTCAGTACTTC
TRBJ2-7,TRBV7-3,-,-,CASSRDTNYEQYF,TGTGCCAGCAGCCGGGACACAAACTACGAGCAGTACTTC
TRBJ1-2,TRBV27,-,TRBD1,CASSSPGQAVYGYTF,TGTGCCAGCAGTTCGCCGGGACAGGCCGTCTATGGCTACACCTTC
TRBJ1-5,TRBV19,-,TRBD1,CASSIGAGGYQPQHF,TGTGCCAGTAGTATCGGAGCAGGGGGGTATCAGCCCCAGCATTTT
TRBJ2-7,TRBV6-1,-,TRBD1,CASSEVYRGRFEQYF,TGTGCCAGCAGTGAAGTTTACAGGGGGCGCTTCGAGCAGTACTTC
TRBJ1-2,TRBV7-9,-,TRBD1,CASSPGQGKHYGYTF,TGTGCCAGCAGCCCCGGACAGGGGAAACACTATGGCTACACCTTC
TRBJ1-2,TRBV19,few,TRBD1,CASSRQGARLKIGYTF,TGTGCCAGTAGCCGACAGGGGGCGCGGTTGAAGATCGGCTACACCTTC
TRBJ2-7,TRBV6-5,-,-,CASRSNSYEQYF,TGTGCCAGCAGGAGCAACAGCTACGAGCAGTACTTC
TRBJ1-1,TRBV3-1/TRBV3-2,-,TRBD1,CASSQGTVAEAFF,TGTGCCAGCAGCCAGGGGACAGTAGCTGAAGCTTTCTTT
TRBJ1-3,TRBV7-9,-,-,CASSLRDTSGNTIYF,TGTGCCAGCAGCCTCCGGGACACATCTGGAAACACCATATATTTT
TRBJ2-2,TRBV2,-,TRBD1,CASQDETGGSGELFF,TGTGCCAGCCAGGACGAGACAGGGGGCTCCGGGGAGCTGTTTTTT
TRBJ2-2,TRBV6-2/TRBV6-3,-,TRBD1,CASSYRTGPTGELFF,TGTGCCAGCAGTTACAGGACAGGGCCCACCGGGGAGCTGTTTTTT
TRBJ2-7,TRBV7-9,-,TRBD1,CASSFPDRAQQYF,TGTGCCAGCAGCTTCCCCGACAGGGCCCAGCAGTACTTC
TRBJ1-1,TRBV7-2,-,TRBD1,CASSPWTGVDNTEAFF,TGTGCCAGCAGCCCGTGGACAGGGGTTGATAACACTGAAGCTTTCTTT
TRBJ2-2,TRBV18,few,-,CASSPLWGDTGELFF,TGTGCCAGCTCACCACTATGGGGGGACACCGGGGAGCTGTTTTTT
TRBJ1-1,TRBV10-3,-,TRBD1,CAIRRGQGQGEAFF,TGTGCCATCAGGAGAGGACAGGGCCAGGGTGAAGCTTTCTTT
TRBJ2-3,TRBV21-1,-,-,CASSKGGGTDTQYF,TGTGCCAGCAGCAAAGGCGGAGGAACAGATACGCAGTATTTT
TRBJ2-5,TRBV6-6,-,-,CASSYSSGPGETQYF,TGTGCCAGCAGTTACTCGAGCGGTCCGGGAGAGACCCAGTACTTC
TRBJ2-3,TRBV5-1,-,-,CASSLEGHLGSDTQYF,TGCGCCAGCAGCCTCGAGGGACACCTCGGGTCAGATACGCAGTATTTT
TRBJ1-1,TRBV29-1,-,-,CSVEHGRDTEAFF,TGCAGCGTTGAACACGGCAGGGACACTGAAGCTTTCTTT
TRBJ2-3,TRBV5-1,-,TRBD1,CASSLAQVRGSDTQYF,TGCGCCAGCAGCTTGGCCCAGGTCAGGGGGTCAGATACGCAGTATTTT
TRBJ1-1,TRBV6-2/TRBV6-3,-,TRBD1,CASSPMTGGLNTEAFF,TGTGCCAGCAGTCCCATGACAGGGGGCCTGAACACTGAAGCTTTCTTT
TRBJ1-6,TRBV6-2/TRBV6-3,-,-,CASSYTSNYNSPLHF,TGTGCCAGCAGTTACACCAGTAACTATAATTCACCCCTCCACTTT
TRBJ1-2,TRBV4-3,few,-,CASSQFVGTDHNYGYTF,TGCGCCAGCAGCCAATTTGTTGGTACAGACCATAACTATGGCTACACCTTC
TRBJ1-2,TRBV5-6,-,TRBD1,CASNTGTGFGYTF,TGTGCCAGCAACACCGGGACAGGGTTCGGCTACACCTTC
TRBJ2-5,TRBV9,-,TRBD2,CASSSAGEQETQYF,TGTGCCAGCAGCTCCGCGGGGGAACAAGAGACCCAGTACTTC
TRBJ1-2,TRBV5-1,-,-,CARSWGPGGFYGYTF,TGCGCCCGCAGCTGGGGGCCGGGGGGGTTCTATGGCTACACCTTC
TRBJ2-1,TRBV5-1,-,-,CASSLSQEQFF,TGCGCCAGCAGCTTGAGTCAGGAGCAGTTCTTC
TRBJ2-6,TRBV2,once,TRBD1,CASKFSRGQGLVSANVLTF,TGTGCCAGCAAATTTAGCAGAGGACAGGGGCTGGTGTCGGCCAACGTCCTGACTTTC
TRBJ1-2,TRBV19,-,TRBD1,CASSYGQGSIYGYTF,TGTGCCAGTAGTTACGGACAGGGGTCGATCTATGGCTACACCTTC
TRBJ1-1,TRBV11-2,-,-,CASTETVNTEAFF,TGTGCCAGCACCGAAACAGTGAACACTGAAGCTTTCTTT
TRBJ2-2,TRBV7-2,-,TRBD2,CASSSIAGGGAGELFF,TGTGCCAGCAGCTCCATAGCGGGGGGAGGGGCCGGGGAGCTGTTTTTT
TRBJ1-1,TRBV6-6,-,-,CASSYGGGDTEAFF,TGTGCCAGCAGTTACGGGGGAGGGGACACTGAAGCTTTCTTT
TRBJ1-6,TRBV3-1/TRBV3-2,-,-,CAVSGGWYNSPLHF,TGTGCCGTCTCGGGGGGGTGGTATAATTCACCCCTCCACTTT
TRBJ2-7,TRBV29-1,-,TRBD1,CSVEQGAGEQYF,TGCAGCGTTGAGCAGGGGGCTGGTGAGCAGTACTTC
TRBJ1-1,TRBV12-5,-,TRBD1,CASGNEPGQQAFF,TGTGCTAGTGGTAACGAACCGGGACAGCAAGCTTTCTTT
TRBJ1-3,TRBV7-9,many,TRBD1,CASSTRPTGRGNTIYF,TGTGCCAGCAGCACTCGACCGACAGGGAGGGGAAACACCATATATTTT
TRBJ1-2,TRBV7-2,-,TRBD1,CASSSQGHTNYGYTF,TGTGCCAGCAGCTCACAGGGGCACACTAACTATGGCTACACCTTC